These T cell receptor beta chains were read from a single sample in a study of T cell responses to AZD1222 COVID-19 vaccine. Sequencing was performed with immunoSEQ multiplex PCR; in TCRdb, only in-frame clones are kept and a portion is missing. The sample includes 90,000 to 100,000 clones, 88% of them seen just once. The input for sequencing was peripheral blood, taken 28 days after the second AZD1222 dose. Every receptor here comes from an adult who received the AZD1222 COVID-19 vaccine. CDR3s include the opening cysteine and the closing phenylalanine or tryptophan. The D gene is left open where the match is weak. Expanded clones get a size class; other rows say once, few or many, or leave the size out.

V gene,J gene,D gene,clone size,CDR3 DNA,CDR3 protein
TRBV6-5,TRBJ2-2,TRBD2,NA,TGTGCCAGCACCCGGGGGGGGTCCGGGGAGCTGTTTTTT,CASTRGGSGELFF
TRBV24-1,TRBJ2-1,NA,NA,TGTGCCACCAGTGATGGATACAATGAGCAGTTCTTC,CATSDGYNEQFF
TRBV30,TRBJ2-3,NA,NA,TGTGCCGGGGGTAAGGCAGATACGCAGTATTTT,CAGGKADTQYF
TRBV18,TRBJ1-2,TRBD1,NA,TGTGCCAGCTCACCTATTGGGACAGGGTCTGATGGCTACACCTTC,CASSPIGTGSDGYTF
TRBV7-9,TRBJ2-2,NA,NA,TGTGCCAGCAGGGGAGAGATAAATGTTTACACCGGGGAGCTGTTTTTT,CASRGEINVYTGELFF
TRBV6-5,TRBJ1-2,NA,NA,TGTGCCAGCAGTACGGGACCGACAGCCAACTATGGCTACACCTTC,CASSTGPTANYGYTF
TRBV15,TRBJ2-1,TRBD1,NA,TGTGCCACCAGCCGGACAGGGGACAATGAGCAGTTCTTC,CATSRTGDNEQFF
TRBV11-2,TRBJ1-4,NA,NA,TGTGCCAGCAGCCCCGACAGTGCCCTGGCAAAACTGTTTTTT,CASSPDSALAKLFF
TRBV18,TRBJ1-1,TRBD1,once,TGTGCCAGCTCACCAACCGGGACAGAGAACACTGAAGCTTTCTTT,CASSPTGTENTEAFF
TRBV2,TRBJ2-2,NA,NA,TGTGCCAGCAGTGAACAAATAAAGAACACCGGGGAGCTGTTTTTT,CASSEQIKNTGELFF
TRBV27,TRBJ1-1,NA,NA,TGTGCCAGCAGTTTAAAGGTCTACACTGAAGCTTTCTTT,CASSLKVYTEAFF
TRBV5-1,TRBJ1-3,NA,NA,TGCGCCAGCAGCTTGGGTTCGGTCAGCTCTGGAAACACCATATATTTT,CASSLGSVSSGNTIYF
TRBV3-1/TRBV3-2,TRBJ1-2,NA,NA,TGTGCCAGCAGCCAAGTGGGGACCTTGCACTATGGCTACACCTTC,CASSQVGTLHYGYTF
TRBV19,TRBJ2-2,TRBD1,NA,TGTGCCACCATGACAGGGACCTACACCGGGGAGCTGTTTTTT,CATMTGTYTGELFF
TRBV11-3,TRBJ2-3,TRBD2,NA,TGTGCCAGCGGACTAGCGGCTAGCACAGATACGCAGTATTTT,CASGLAASTDTQYF
TRBV30,TRBJ1-2,NA,once,TGTGCCTGGAGCCCGTCGGAGAACTATGGCTACACCTTC,CAWSPSENYGYTF
TRBV5-1,TRBJ2-1,TRBD1,NA,TGCGCCAGCAGCCTTACCAGGGGGCTCAATGAGCAGTTCTTC,CASSLTRGLNEQFF
TRBV6-5,TRBJ1-3,NA,NA,TGTGCCAACGCCGCGACCGGGGGGCCTGGAAACACCATATATTTT,CANAATGGPGNTIYF
TRBV6-5,TRBJ2-3,TRBD1,NA,TGTGCCAGCAAGAGGGACAGGGGAACAGATACGCAGTATTTT,CASKRDRGTDTQYF
TRBV5-4,TRBJ1-2,NA,NA,TGTGCCAGCAGCGCTACAGGGTATGGCTACACCTTC,CASSATGYGYTF
TRBV15,TRBJ1-2,TRBD1,NA,TGTGCCACCAGCAGCGGGAGACAGGGAGCCTATGGCTACACCTTC,CATSSGRQGAYGYTF
TRBV6-5,TRBJ2-7,NA,NA,TGTGCCAGCAGTTCCCGGGTATGGGGGGCCCCTTACGAGCAGTACTTC,CASSSRVWGAPYEQYF
TRBV5-1,TRBJ2-2,TRBD1,NA,TGCGCCAGCAGCTGGGACAGTCGAAACACCGGGGAGCTGTTTTTT,CASSWDSRNTGELFF
TRBV6-1,TRBJ2-3,NA,NA,TGTGCCAGCAGAGAAGGTATGACGGACTTTAGCACAGATACGCAGTATTTT,CASREGMTDFSTDTQYF
TRBV19,TRBJ1-5,NA,few,TGTGCCAGTAGGAGTGGGGTGAATAGCAATCAGCCCCAGCATTTT,CASRSGVNSNQPQHF
TRBV9,TRBJ2-7,NA,NA,TGTGCCAGCAGCGTAGGTAAGGCTTACGAGCAGTACTTC,CASSVGKAYEQYF
TRBV6-1,TRBJ1-6,NA,NA,TGTGCCAGCAGTGCCGTAATGGGATCCTATAATTCACCCCTCCACTTT,CASSAVMGSYNSPLHF
TRBV4-2,TRBJ1-2,TRBD1,NA,TGTGCCAGCAGCCAAGCAGGGGGACTTAACTATGGCTACACCTTC,CASSQAGGLNYGYTF
TRBV30,TRBJ1-5,TRBD1,NA,TGTGCCTGGAGCCTGGGACAGCACAGCAATCAGCCCCAGCATTTT,CAWSLGQHSNQPQHF
TRBV24-1,TRBJ2-7,NA,NA,TGTGCCACCAGTGATTTAATAAGGGGCCACGAGCAGTACTTC,CATSDLIRGHEQYF
TRBV6-5,TRBJ1-5,NA,NA,TGTGCCAGCAGCCTCACAGGGATCGGTCAGCCCCAGCATTTT,CASSLTGIGQPQHF
TRBV6-5,TRBJ2-7,NA,NA,TGTGCCAGCAATATCCAAAGGACAATAGACGAGCAGTACTTC,CASNIQRTIDEQYF
TRBV10-3,TRBJ1-3,TRBD1,NA,TGTGCCATCAGTGAGGGGGGGACAGCATCTGGAAACACCATATATTTT,CAISEGGTASGNTIYF
TRBV18,TRBJ2-3,TRBD2,NA,TGTGCCAGCTCGCTCGGAACTAGCGGGTCGACAGATACGCAGTATTTT,CASSLGTSGSTDTQYF
TRBV10-3,TRBJ1-2,NA,once,TGTGCCATCAGTGAGGTCGGGGGAGGGTATGGCTACACCTTC,CAISEVGGGYGYTF
TRBV3-1/TRBV3-2,TRBJ2-7,NA,NA,TGTGCCAGCAGTTTTAGACAGCGAACCTACGAGCAGTACTTC,CASSFRQRTYEQYF
TRBV2,TRBJ1-2,TRBD1,NA,TGTGCCAGCAGGTCGACAGGGGGCCGCTATGGCTACACCTTC,CASRSTGGRYGYTF